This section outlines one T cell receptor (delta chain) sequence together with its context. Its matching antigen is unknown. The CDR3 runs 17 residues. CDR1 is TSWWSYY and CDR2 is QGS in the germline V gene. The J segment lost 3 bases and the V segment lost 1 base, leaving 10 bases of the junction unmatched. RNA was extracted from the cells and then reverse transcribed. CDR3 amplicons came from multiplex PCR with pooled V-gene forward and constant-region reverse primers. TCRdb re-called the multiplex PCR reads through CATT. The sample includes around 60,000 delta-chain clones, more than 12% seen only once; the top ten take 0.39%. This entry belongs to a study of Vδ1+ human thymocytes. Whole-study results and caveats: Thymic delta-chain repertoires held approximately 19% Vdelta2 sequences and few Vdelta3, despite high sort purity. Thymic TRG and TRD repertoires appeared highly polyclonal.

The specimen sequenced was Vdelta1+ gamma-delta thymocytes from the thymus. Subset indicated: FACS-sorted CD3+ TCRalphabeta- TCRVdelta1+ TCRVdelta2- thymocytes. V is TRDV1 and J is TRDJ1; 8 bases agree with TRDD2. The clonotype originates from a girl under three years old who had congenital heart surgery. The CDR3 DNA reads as TGTGCTCTTGGGGAACCTTCCTTCCTAAAGGATGCCGATAAACTCATCTTT. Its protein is CALGEPSFLKDADKLIF.